Included here is one TCR beta chain sequence, with context. The sample is drawn from a study of blood T cell repertoires in COVID-19. Only in-frame clones appear in the TCRdb table, and some are missing; sequencing was by immunoSEQ multiplex PCR. The profile covers over 85,000 clones, with 85% to 90% appearing a single time and about 3.8% taken by the ten largest. The CDR3 contains 15 residues. With 6 bases clipped from V and 2 bases from J, the junction kept 5 bases outside the gene matches. Germline V gene sequence: CDR1 MNHEY, CDR2 SVGAGI. The receptor was isolated from a man in his 60s with acute or convalescent COVID-19. The chain employs TRBV6-5 and TRBJ1-5; 9 bases line up with TRBD1. Sequencing was performed on peripheral blood. CDR3 coding DNA: TGTGCCAGCAGGTACAGGGGGCTAGGCAATCAGCCCCAGCATTTT. Amino acids: CASRYRGLGNQPQHF.